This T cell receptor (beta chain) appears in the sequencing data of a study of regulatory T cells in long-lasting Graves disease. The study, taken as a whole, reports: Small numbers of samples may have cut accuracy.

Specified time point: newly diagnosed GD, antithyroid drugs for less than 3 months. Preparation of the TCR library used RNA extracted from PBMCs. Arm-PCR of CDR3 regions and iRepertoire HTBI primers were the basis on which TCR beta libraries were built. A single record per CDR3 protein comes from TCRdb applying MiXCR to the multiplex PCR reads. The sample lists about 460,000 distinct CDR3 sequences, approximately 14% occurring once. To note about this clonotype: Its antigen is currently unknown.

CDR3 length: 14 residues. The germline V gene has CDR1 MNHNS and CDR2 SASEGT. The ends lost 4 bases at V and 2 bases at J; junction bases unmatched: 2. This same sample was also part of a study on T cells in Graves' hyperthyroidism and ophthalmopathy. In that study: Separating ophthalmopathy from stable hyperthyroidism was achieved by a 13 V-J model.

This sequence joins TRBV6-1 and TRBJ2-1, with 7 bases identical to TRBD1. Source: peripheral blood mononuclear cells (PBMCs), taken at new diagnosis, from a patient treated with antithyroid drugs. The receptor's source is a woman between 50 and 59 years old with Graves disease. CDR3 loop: CASSGDRTYNEQFF. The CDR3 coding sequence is TGTGCCAGCAGTGGGGACAGAACCTACAATGAGCAGTTCTTC.